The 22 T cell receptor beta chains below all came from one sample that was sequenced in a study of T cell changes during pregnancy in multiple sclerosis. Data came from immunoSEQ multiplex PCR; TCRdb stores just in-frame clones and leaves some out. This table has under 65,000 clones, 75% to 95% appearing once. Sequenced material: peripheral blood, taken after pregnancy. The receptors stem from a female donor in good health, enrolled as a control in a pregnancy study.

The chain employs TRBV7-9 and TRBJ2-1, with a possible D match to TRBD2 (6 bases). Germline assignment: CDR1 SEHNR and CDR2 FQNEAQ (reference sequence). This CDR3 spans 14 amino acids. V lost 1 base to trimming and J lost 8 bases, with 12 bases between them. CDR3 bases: TGTGCCAGCAGCTTAGTCCAGGGAGGAGATGAGCAGTTCTTC. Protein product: CASSLVQGGDEQFF.

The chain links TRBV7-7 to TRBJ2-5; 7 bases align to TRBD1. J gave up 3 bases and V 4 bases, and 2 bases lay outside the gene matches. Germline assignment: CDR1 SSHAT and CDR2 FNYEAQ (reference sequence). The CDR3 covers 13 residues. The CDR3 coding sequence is TGTGCCAGCAGCTGGGACAGCGAAGAGACCCAGTACTTC. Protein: CASSWDSEETQYF.

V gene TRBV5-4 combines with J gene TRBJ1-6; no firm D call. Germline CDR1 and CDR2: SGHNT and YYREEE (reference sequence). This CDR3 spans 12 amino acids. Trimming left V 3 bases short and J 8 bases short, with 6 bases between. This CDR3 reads CASSSFDSPLHF. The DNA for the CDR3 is TGTGCCAGCAGCTCGTTCGATTCACCCCTCCACTTT.

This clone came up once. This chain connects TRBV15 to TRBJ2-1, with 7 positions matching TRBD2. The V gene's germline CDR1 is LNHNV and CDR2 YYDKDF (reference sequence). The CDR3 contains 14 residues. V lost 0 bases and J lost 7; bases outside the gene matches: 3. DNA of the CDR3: TGTGCCACCAGCAGAGATCAAGCGGGGAATGAGCAGTTCTTC. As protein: CATSRDQAGNEQFF.

In DNA form, the CDR3 reads TGTGCCAGCAGCCCCCGAGGAGCGGGGGGTTACAATGAGCAGTTCTTC. It codes for CASSPRGAGGYNEQFF. This chain links TRBV11-3 with TRBJ2-1, with 9 bases aligning to TRBD2. This CDR3 comprises 16 residues. The V segment lost 5 bases and the J segment 4 bases; nucleotides outside the gene matches: 9. Germline CDR1 SGHNT, CDR2 YENEEA.

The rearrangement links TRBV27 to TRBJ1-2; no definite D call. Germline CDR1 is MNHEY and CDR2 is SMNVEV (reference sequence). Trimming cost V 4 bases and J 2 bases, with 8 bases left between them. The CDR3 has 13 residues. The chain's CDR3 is CASSSQKNYGYTF. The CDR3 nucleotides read TGTGCCAGCAGTTCCCAGAAGAACTATGGCTACACCTTC.

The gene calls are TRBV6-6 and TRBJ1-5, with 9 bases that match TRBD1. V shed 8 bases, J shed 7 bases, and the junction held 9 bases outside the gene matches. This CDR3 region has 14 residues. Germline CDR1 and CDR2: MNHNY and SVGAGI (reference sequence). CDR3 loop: CASRDREIWQPQHF. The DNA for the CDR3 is TGTGCCAGCCGGGACAGGGAAATTTGGCAGCCCCAGCATTTT.

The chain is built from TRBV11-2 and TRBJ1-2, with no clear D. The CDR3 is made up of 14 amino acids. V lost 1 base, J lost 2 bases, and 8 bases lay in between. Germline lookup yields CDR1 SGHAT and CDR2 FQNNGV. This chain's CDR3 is CASSLVGGNYGYTF. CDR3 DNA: TGTGCCAGCAGCTTAGTCGGCGGAAACTATGGCTACACCTTC.

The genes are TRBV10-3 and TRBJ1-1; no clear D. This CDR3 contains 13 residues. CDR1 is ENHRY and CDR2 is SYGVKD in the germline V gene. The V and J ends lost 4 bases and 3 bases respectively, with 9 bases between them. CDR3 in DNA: TGTGCCATCAGTGTCGGGGATGACACTGAAGCTTTCTTT. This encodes CAISVGDDTEAFF.

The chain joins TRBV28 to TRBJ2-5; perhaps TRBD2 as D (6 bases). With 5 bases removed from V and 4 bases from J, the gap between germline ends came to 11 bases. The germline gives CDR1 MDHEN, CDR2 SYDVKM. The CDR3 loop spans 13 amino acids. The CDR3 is CASSPGVPETQYF. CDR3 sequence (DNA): TGTGCCAGCAGTCCGGGGGTCCCAGAGACCCAGTACTTC.

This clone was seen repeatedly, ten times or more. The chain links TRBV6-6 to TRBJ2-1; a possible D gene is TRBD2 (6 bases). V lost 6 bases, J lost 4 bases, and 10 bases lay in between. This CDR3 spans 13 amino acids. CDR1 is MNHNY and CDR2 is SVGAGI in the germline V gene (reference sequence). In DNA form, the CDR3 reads TGTGCCAGCAGCCCTAGCGATTACAATGAGCAGTTCTTC. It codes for CASSPSDYNEQFF.

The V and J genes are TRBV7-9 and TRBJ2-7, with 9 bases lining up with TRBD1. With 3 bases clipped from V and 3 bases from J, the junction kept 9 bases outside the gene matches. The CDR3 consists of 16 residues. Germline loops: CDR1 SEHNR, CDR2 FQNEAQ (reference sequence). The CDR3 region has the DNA TGTGCCAGCAGCTTGGGACTACAGGGGGCCCTCTACGAGCAGTACTTC. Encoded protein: CASSLGLQGALYEQYF.

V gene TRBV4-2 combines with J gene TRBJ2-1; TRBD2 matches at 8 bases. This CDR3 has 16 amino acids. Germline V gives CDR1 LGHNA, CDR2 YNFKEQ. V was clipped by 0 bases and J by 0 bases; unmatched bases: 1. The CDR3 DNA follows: TGTGCCAGCAGCCAAGAGGGGACTAGCTCCTACAATGAGCAGTTCTTC. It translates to CASSQEGTSSYNEQFF.

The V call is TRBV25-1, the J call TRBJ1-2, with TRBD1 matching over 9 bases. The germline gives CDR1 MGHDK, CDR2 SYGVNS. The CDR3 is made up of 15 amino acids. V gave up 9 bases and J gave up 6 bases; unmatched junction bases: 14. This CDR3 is CASSQPGQGGDGYTF. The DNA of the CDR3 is TGTGCCAGTTCCCAGCCGGGACAGGGAGGCGATGGCTACACCTTC.

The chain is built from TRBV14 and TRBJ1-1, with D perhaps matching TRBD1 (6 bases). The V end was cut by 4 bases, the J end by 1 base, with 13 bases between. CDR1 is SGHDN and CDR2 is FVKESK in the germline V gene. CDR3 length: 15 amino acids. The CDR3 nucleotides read TGTGCCAGCAGCCCCGGACAGCGGGGGAACACTGAAGCTTTCTTT. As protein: CASSPGQRGNTEAFF.

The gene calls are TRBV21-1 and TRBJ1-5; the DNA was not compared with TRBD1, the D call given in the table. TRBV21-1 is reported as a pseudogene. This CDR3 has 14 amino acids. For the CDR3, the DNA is TGTGCCAGCAGCACCAGACAGGGAGGTCAGCCCCAGCATTTT. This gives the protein CASSTRQGGQPQHF.

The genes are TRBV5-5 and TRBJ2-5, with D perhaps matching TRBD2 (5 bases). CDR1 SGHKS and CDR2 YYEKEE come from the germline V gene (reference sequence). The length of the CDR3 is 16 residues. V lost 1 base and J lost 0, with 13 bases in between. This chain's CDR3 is CASSLMGGLYQETQYF. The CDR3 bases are TGTGCCAGCAGCTTGATGGGCGGACTCTACCAAGAGACCCAGTACTTC.

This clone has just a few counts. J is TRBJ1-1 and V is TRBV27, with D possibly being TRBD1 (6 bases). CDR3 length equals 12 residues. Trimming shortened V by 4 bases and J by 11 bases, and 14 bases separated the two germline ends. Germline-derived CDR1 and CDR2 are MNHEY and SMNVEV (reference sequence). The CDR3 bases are TGTGCCAGCAGTTATACAGGGCTTTGGGCTTTCTTT. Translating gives CASSYTGLWAFF.

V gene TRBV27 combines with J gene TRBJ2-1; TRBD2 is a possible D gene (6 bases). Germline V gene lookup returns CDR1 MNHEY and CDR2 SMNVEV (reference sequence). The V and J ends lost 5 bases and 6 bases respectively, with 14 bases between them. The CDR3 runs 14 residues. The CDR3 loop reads CASSLGSLVNEQFF. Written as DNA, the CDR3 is TGTGCCAGCAGTCTCGGGAGTCTGGTCAATGAGCAGTTCTTC.

DNA of the CDR3: TGTGCCTGCGTGACAGGGGTTGGTCAGCCCCAGCATTTT. Its translation is CACVTGVGQPQHF. The chain is built from TRBV30 and TRBJ1-5; 8 nucleotides agree with TRBD1. This CDR3 is built from 13 residues. V lost 6 bases, J lost 6 bases, and 7 bases stayed unmatched. Germline CDR1 GTSNPN, CDR2 SVGIG (reference sequence).

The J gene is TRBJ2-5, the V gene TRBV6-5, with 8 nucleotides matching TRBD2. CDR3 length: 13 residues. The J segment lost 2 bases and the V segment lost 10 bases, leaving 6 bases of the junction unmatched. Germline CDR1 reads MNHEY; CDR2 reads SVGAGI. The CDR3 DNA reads TGTGCCACTCGACGGGGGGGTCAAGAGACCCAGTACTTC. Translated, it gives CATRRGGQETQYF.

The CDR3 DNA is TGTGCCAGCAGCCTAACAGGGGTTCCCGACCTCTCTGGAAACACCATATATTTT. Its protein product is CASSLTGVPDLSGNTIYF. The chain couples TRBV28 to TRBJ1-3; TRBD1 matches 7 bases. The germline V gene has CDR1 MDHEN and CDR2 SYDVKM. The CDR3 has 18 residues. The V and J ends lost 6 bases and 0 bases, in that order; junction bases with no gene match: 14.